This T cell receptor (beta chain) came from a study of regulatory T cells in long-lasting Graves disease. Overall study results and limits: There were preferences for TRBV28, TRBJ1-2 and TRBJ2-5 in persistent disease.

Unmatched junction bases numbered 5, after V lost 8 bases and J lost 8 bases. From germline, CDR1 is MNHEY and CDR2 SVGEGT. The CDR3 spans 14 residues. iRepertoire HTBI primers and Arm-PCR of CDR3 regions built TCR beta libraries. From the multiplex PCR reads, TCRdb called clonotypes with MiXCR, one entry per CDR3 protein. Of 200,000 to 250,000 distinct CDR3 sequences in the sample, around 19% were seen once. Specified time point: newly diagnosed GD, antithyroid drugs for less than 3 months. From RNA extracted from PBMCs, the TCR library was made. In this sample, this clonotype turned up many times. Its antigen is currently unknown.

Material: peripheral blood mononuclear cells (PBMCs), obtained at new diagnosis, from a patient treated with antithyroid drugs. This sequence originates from a female donor with Graves disease. This chain uses TRBV6-2 or TRBV6-3 with TRBJ2-1, with 14 nucleotides matching TRBD2. CDR3 sequence reads: CASRLAGGLDEQFF. In nucleotides, the CDR3 is TGTGCCAGCCGACTAGCGGGAGGGTTAGATGAGCAGTTCTTC.